This TCR beta chain was recovered during a study of T cells after yellow fever vaccination (dated by TCRdb to the late 2010s). Looking at the study overall: The SMART-Seq v4 Ultra Low Input RNA kit was used to prepare libraries from fractions with low cell numbers. To track T-cell clones before and after primary and booster YFV17D yellow fever vaccination, bulk TCR alpha and beta repertoires were sequenced longitudinally. Two healthy male donors, one aged 18 to 30 and one aged 30 to 39 years, were included in the cohort. Blood samples were taken at several timepoints before and after primary and secondary immunization, and bulk PBMC replicates and cell subsets were isolated.

Taken from the germline V gene, the CDR1 and CDR2 loops are MGHRA and YSYEKL. Trimming takes 1 base off V and 6 bases off J; junction bases not matched to a gene: 4. Counted from cysteine to phenylalanine, this CDR3 has 14 amino acids. Only the CDR3 region is kept as DNA, spanning 42 bases read in frame from base 1. The treatment or condition label here, explained by the study, means: live attenuated yellow fever vaccine strain. A standard Ficoll-Paque protocol was used to isolate PBMCs from peripheral blood. CD4 and CD8 T-cell fractions were isolated with Dynabeads CD4 and CD8 positive selection kits. TriZol was used to extract RNA from bulk PBMCs, CD4 and CD8 fractions, and dextramer-positive and dextramer-negative fractions. This sample was sequenced with an Illumina NovaSeq 6000. Synthesis of TCR cDNA relied on 5'RACE template switching, a step that introduced a universal primer site along with unique molecular identifiers. Priming for cDNA synthesis came from both the TCR alpha and TCR beta constant segments. Library amplification involved two PCR steps, and the second step added sample barcodes and sequencing adapters. Libraries were sequenced on Illumina HiSeq 2500 (2x100 bp) or NovaSeq (2x150 bp). In the source study's methods: MIGEC handled demultiplexing of reads and collapsing into UMI consensus sequences, while MiXCR performed V(D)J alignment. Using edgeR on replicate PBMC samples, clonotypes were called vaccine-responding if FDR was below 0.01 and the log2 fold change was above 5 up to day 15. Bulk clonotypes were assigned CD4 or CD8 identity according to which sequenced CD4 or CD8 repertoire held them at higher abundance. TCRdb redid the processing of the public reads, applying fastp at Q25 and MiXCR, and retained in-frame beta chains. Records with the same CDR3 protein are collapsed into one entry carrying the most frequent genes and DNA. These V and J calls originate from TCRdb's pipeline instead of the authors' own analysis. Present in this sample are more than 80,000 distinct CDR3 sequences, about 6% of which were seen just once. The ten largest clones capture under 50% of the sample.

This clonotype appeared many times. Its antigen is currently not known. There are no base qualities to consult, and no much larger clone falls within one base. Overall results and qualifications from the work: Because the study included only two donors, the extent to which the findings can be generalized is limited. After the booster, most clones that had expanded after primary vaccination were detected again (around 97% of CD4 and 88% of CD8), suggesting broad maintenance of memory. FACS-sorted repertoires could contain abundant contaminating clonotypes from the bulk population, so computational filtering was required. The secondary T-cell response was weaker than the primary response but faster, peaking on day 5 instead of day 15. A small share of clonotypes was detected in both CD4 and CD8 compartments, with the overlap likely arising from convergent recombination.

Sequenced material: CD8+ T cells sorted from PBMCs, taken 10 days after the yellow fever booster vaccination. The clonotype originates from a man in his late teens or twenties who received the YFV17D yellow fever vaccine. This sequence uses TRBV4-1 and TRBJ2-3, with 7 central nucleotides matching TRBD1. The CDR3 region reads CASSQVTGVDTQYF. In nucleotide form, the sequence is TGCGCCAGCAGCCAAGTAACAGGGGTGGATACGCAGTATTTT.